A selection of T cell receptor beta chains follows, all from one sample in a study of T cells in Graves' hyperthyroidism and ophthalmopathy. TCRdb reprocessed the multiplex PCR reads via MiXCR and lists one record per CDR3 protein. The sample comprises over 500,000 distinct CDR3 sequences, roughly 45% of which are singletons, and about two fifths rests with the top ten. Sequenced sample: peripheral blood or thyroid tissue (not recorded which). Receptors originate from an adult woman with Graves' disease, either hyperthyroidism or ophthalmopathy (not recorded which). The CDR3 runs from the conserved cysteine through the conserved F or W. A D gene is named only where the DNA matches it firmly. Part of the rows lack a size; the others show once, few, many or a class for expanded clones.

D	V	J	size	CDR3	DNA
TRBD1	TRBV7-2	TRBJ1-1	-	CASSLPPGQAAFF	TGTGCCAGCAGCTTACCCCCGGGACAGGCAGCTTTCTTT
-	TRBV28	TRBJ2-5	-	CASSFQGIQETQYF	TGTGCCAGCAGTTTCCAGGGCATACAAGAGACCCAGTACTTC
TRBD1	TRBV20-1	TRBJ2-5	many	CSARDRGKETQYF	TGCAGTGCTAGGGACAGGGGAAAAGAGACCCAGTACTTC
TRBD2	TRBV11-2	TRBJ2-7	-	CASSLSDTSEYEQYF	TGTGCCAGCAGCTTAAGTGATACTAGCGAATACGAGCAGTACTTC
-	TRBV29-1	TRBJ2-5	many	CSVETRESETQYF	TGCAGCGTTGAAACTAGGGAGTCGGAGACCCAGTACTTC
TRBD1	TRBV12-3/TRBV12-4	TRBJ2-7	many	CASSLAQGSEQYF	TGTGCCAGCAGTTTAGCACAGGGGAGCGAGCAGTACTTC
TRBD2	TRBV19	TRBJ2-2	many	CASSVGLAGTGELFF	TGTGCCAGTAGTGTTGGACTAGCGGGGACCGGGGAGCTGTTTTTT
TRBD1	TRBV7-9	TRBJ2-7	few	CACSTTGAEQYF	TGTGCCTGCAGTACAACAGGGGCCGAGCAGTACTTC
TRBD1	TRBV20-1	TRBJ1-1	-	CSASDRGTEAFF	TGCAGTGCTAGCGACAGGGGCACTGAAGCTTTCTTT
TRBD1	TRBV7-6	TRBJ1-6	-	CASSSGQGTSPLHF	TGTGCCAGCAGCTCGGGACAGGGAACCTCACCCCTCCACTTT
TRBD2	TRBV20-1	TRBJ2-5	many	CRPTPGTSGGEETQYF	TGCAGACCAACCCCCGGGACTAGCGGTGGTGAGGAGACCCAGTACTTC
-	TRBV29-1	TRBJ2-5	-	CSVVKGAETQYF	TGCAGCGTTGTTAAGGGAGCAGAGACCCAGTACTTC
TRBD1	TRBV20-1	TRBJ1-2	many	CSASAAGTVRNGYTF	TGCAGTGCTAGTGCCGCCGGGACAGTTAGAAATGGCTACACCTTC
TRBD1	TRBV18	TRBJ2-5	-	CASSPGQDQETQYF	TGTGCCAGCTCACCGGGACAGGACCAAGAGACCCAGTACTTC
-	TRBV7-3	TRBJ2-5	many	CASSLMGNQETQYF	TGTGCCAGCAGCTTAATGGGGAACCAAGAGACCCAGTACTTC
-	TRBV29-1	TRBJ2-2	-	CSAARSGGSTGELFF	TGCAGCGCTGCCCGTTCCGGGGGTAGTACCGGGGAGCTGTTTTTT
TRBD2	TRBV20-1	TRBJ2-7	many	CSASSSGRAQRYF	TGCAGTGCTAGCTCCAGCGGGAGGGCCCAGCGGTACTTC
-	TRBV14	TRBJ2-2	many	CASSPRTTGELFF	TGTGCCAGCAGCCCTCGCACGACCGGGGAGCTGTTTTTT
TRBD1	TRBV6-5	TRBJ1-5	-	CASSADRERPPQHF	TGTGCCAGCAGCGCTGACAGGGAACGCCCGCCCCAGCATTTT
-	TRBV10-3	TRBJ1-3	-	CAISLGSGFSGNTIYF	TGTGCCATCAGTCTTGGCTCCGGCTTCTCTGGAAACACCATATATTTT
-	TRBV29-1	TRBJ2-3	few	CSVSPGRGTDTQYF	TGCAGCGTTTCTCCGGGGCGCGGCACAGATACGCAGTATTTT
-	TRBV2	TRBJ1-5	few	CASSVEGSGQPQHF	TGTGCCAGCAGTGTTGAGGGGTCGGGTCAGCCCCAGCATTTT
-	TRBV7-9	TRBJ1-1	many	CASSLVAENTEAFF	TGTGCCAGCAGCTTGGTTGCGGAGAACACTGAAGCTTTCTTT
-	TRBV7-6	TRBJ1-2	-	CASSAEQGYTF	TGTGCCAGCAGCGCCGAACAGGGTTACACCTTC
-	TRBV29-1	TRBJ2-7	once	CSVLGFSYEQYF	TGCAGCGTTCTAGGGTTCTCCTACGAGCAGTACTTC
-	TRBV29-1	TRBJ2-5	-	CSVFPGPGETQYF	TGCAGCGTTTTCCCCGGTCCGGGGGAGACCCAGTACTTC
TRBD1	TRBV9	TRBJ1-4	-	CASSVETGGREKLFF	TGTGCCAGCAGCGTAGAGACAGGGGGTAGGGAAAAACTGTTTTTT
-	TRBV7-8	TRBJ1-4	-	CASSPSGDLGKLFF	TGTGCCAGCAGCCCCTCGGGCGACCTTGGGAAACTGTTTTTT
-	TRBV11-2	TRBJ2-7	-	CASSRALDGKSSYEQYF	TGTGCCAGCAGCCGGGCGCTGGACGGGAAGAGCTCCTACGAGCAGTACTTC
-	TRBV20-1	TRBJ1-2	-	CSASDGLRKGYTF	TGCAGTGCTAGCGACGGATTGAGAAAGGGCTACACCTTC
-	TRBV15	TRBJ1-4	few	CATSRPQEKLFF	TGTGCCACCAGCAGACCTCAGGAAAAACTGTTTTTT
-	TRBV14	TRBJ1-1	many	CASRSTGRITEAFF	TGTGCCAGCAGATCCACTGGGAGGATCACTGAAGCTTTCTTT
-	TRBV10-3	TRBJ1-1	once	CAISESGQTWNTEAFF	TGTGCCATCAGTGAGTCAGGCCAGACTTGGAACACTGAAGCTTTCTTT
TRBD2	TRBV5-1	TRBJ2-3	-	CASSLGLAESTDTQYF	TGCGCCAGCAGCTTGGGCCTAGCGGAGAGCACAGATACGCAGTATTTT
-	TRBV25-1	TRBJ1-6	few	CASRRTASYNSPLHF	TGTGCCAGCCGGCGGACGGCCTCTTATAATTCACCCCTCCACTTT
TRBD1	TRBV2	TRBJ1-2	-	CASSDGTVNGYTF	TGCGCCAGCAGTGATGGGACAGTGAACGGCTACACCTTC
TRBD1	TRBV7-2	TRBJ1-4	few	CASSTMWTGGNEKLFF	TGTGCCAGCAGCACTATGTGGACAGGGGGGAATGAAAAACTGTTTTTT
-	TRBV2	TRBJ1-5	-	CASSEEAGSHYQPQHF	TGTGCCAGCAGTGAAGAGGCAGGTTCGCATTATCAGCCCCAGCATTTT
TRBD2	TRBV7-9	TRBJ2-7	few	CASSPVSSGRANEQYF	TGTGCCAGCTCACCAGTGTCGAGCGGGAGGGCCAACGAGCAGTACTTC
TRBD1	TRBV7-9	TRBJ1-1	-	CASSHRDRVRRTEAFF	TGTGCCAGCAGCCACCGGGACAGGGTACGGCGCACTGAAGCTTTCTTT
-	TRBV7-9	TRBJ2-5	-	CASSGEGWGGPQETQYF	TGTGCCAGCTCAGGGGAAGGTTGGGGAGGCCCCCAAGAGACCCAGTACTTC
-	TRBV20-1	TRBJ1-1	many	CSASRSGALEAFF	TGCAGTGCTTCCCGCAGTGGGGCTCTTGAAGCTTTCTTT
TRBD1	TRBV29-1	TRBJ1-2	-	CSVGQGLGGYTF	TGCAGCGTTGGACAGGGCCTCGGCGGCTACACCTTC
-	TRBV29-1	TRBJ2-6	many	CSVAGAGANVLTF	TGCAGCGTTGCGGGGGCTGGGGCCAACGTCCTGACTTTC
-	TRBV9	TRBJ1-5	-	CASSGGGIDQPQHF	TGTGCCAGCAGCGGGGGGGGTATCGATCAGCCCCAGCATTTT
-	TRBV7-9	TRBJ1-1	-	CANGEFGGTEAFF	TGTGCCAACGGAGAGTTCGGAGGCACTGAAGCTTTCTTT
-	TRBV29-1	TRBJ1-2	-	CSVSDYGYTF	TGCAGCGTTAGTGACTATGGCTACACCTTC
TRBD2	TRBV20-1	TRBJ2-7	many	CSAGLAGVGEQYF	TGCAGTGCCGGACTAGCGGGAGTGGGCGAGCAGTACTTC
-	TRBV29-1	TRBJ2-7	-	CNQVEQYF	TGCAACCAAGTCGAGCAGTACTTC
-	TRBV30	TRBJ1-3	-	CAWSEESGNTIYF	TGTGCCTGGAGTGAGGAGTCTGGAAACACCATATATTTT
-	TRBV12-3/TRBV12-4	TRBJ1-1	-	CASTDRYTEAFF	TGTGCCAGCACGGACAGATACACTGAAGCTTTCTTT
TRBD1	TRBV6-1	TRBJ1-3	-	CACGAADRGENTIYF	TGTGCCTGCGGGGCCGCGGACAGGGGAGAAAACACCATATATTTT
TRBD1	TRBV7-9	TRBJ2-5	-	CASSFGTGGKYF	TGTGCCAGCAGCTTTGGGACAGGGGGCAAATACTTC
-	TRBV7-2	TRBJ2-6	-	CASSHQGTAANVLTF	TGCGCCAGCAGCCACCAAGGGACGGCTGCCAACGTCCTGACTTTC
TRBD2	TRBV20-1	TRBJ2-7	many	CSALTSGVLGEQYF	TGCAGTGCTCTTACTAGCGGGGTTTTAGGCGAGCAGTACTTC
-	TRBV6-1	TRBJ1-6	many	CASRWDDNSPLHF	TGTGCCAGCAGGTGGGACGACAATTCACCCCTCCACTTT
-	TRBV10-3	TRBJ1-2	-	CAIRRDAYGYTF	TGTGCCATCAGACGGGACGCCTATGGCTACACCTTC